This T cell receptor (beta chain) comes out of a study of cytomegalovirus exposure and HLA in healthy donors. Findings and limits, study-wide: Confirmation was obtained in vitro that a few CMV-associated chains are specific for CMV antigens.

On this clone: Its specificity is unknown.

These donors were members of the approximately 110-subject validation cohort, a group separate from the roughly 670-subject first cohort. TCRdb keeps only in-frame clones here, not all; method: immunoSEQ multiplex PCR. This table holds 90,000 to 110,000 clones, around 87% found once. Germline loops: CDR1 MDHEN, CDR2 SYDVKM. This CDR3 is 15 amino acids long. V shed 3 bases and J 3 bases; nucleotides not matched to a gene: 6. This sequence joins TRBV28 and TRBJ2-7; 9 bases match TRBD1. The sequence derives from a young woman in good health and CMV-seropositive. Sequenced sample: PBMCs. The CDR3 sequence: CASSFPGTGFYEQYF. CDR3 nucleotides: TGTGCCAGCAGTTTCCCGGGGACAGGGTTCTACGAGCAGTACTTC.